This TCR beta chain comes out of a study of cytomegalovirus exposure and HLA in healthy donors. With respect to this clone: Its antigen is unknown. Other DNA sequences in the sample encode the same CDR3.

Germline V gives CDR1 MNHNS, CDR2 SASEGT. The CDR3 loop spans 13 amino acids. The ends were cut back, 3 bases at V and 3 bases at J, with 8 bases in the middle. Study-wide results and limits: Exclusion applied to some V segments, including TRBV6-2 and TRBV6-3, as they were indistinguishable.

Both 60 Vbeta primers and 13 Jbeta primers went into the PCR. Sequencing used immunoSEQ multiplex PCR; TCRdb keeps in-frame clones, though not all of them. Of about 180,000 clones listed, about four fifths are singletons. This chain connects TRBV6-1 to TRBJ1-2, with D hard to call. The origin of this receptor is a man aged 40-49 years in good health and CMV-seronegative. Sequenced material: PBMCs. The CDR3 spells CASSDGVDYGYTF. CDR3 bases: TGTGCCAGCAGTGACGGGGTTGACTATGGCTACACCTTC.